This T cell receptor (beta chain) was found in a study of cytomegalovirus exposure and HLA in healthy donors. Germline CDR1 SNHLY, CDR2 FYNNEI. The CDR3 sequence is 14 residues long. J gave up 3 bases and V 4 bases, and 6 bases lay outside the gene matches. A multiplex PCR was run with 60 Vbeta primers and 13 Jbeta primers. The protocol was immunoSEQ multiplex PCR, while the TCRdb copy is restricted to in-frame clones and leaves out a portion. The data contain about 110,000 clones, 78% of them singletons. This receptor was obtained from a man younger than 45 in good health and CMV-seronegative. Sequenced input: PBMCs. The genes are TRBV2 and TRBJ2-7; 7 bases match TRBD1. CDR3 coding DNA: TGTGCCAGCAGTGTTGAGACAGGGCTCTACGAGCAGTACTTC. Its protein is CASSVETGLYEQYF.